This T cell receptor beta chain is drawn from a study of T cell clonotyping in hematopoietic cell transplantation. Regarding the study as a whole: No sorting was done, leaving CD4 and CD8 contributions mixed. Higher Inverse Simpson Index values in graft donor and pretransplant recipient predicted broader posttransplant TCR diversity. Pathologically expanded recipient clonotypes increased progressively from day 30 to day 180 as diversity fell. At the given depth, recipient repertoires were over 97% de novo clonotypes.

Here immunoSEQ multiplex PCR was the method, and the copy in TCRdb shows in-frame clones only, minus some. In the table there are 28,000 or so clones, nearly 97% of which are singletons. Worth noting for this clone: Its antigen is unknown.

The germline V gene encodes CDR1 SGHAT and CDR2 FQNNGV. Trimming left V 0 bases short and J 6 bases short, with 17 bases between. The CDR3 covers 16 residues. Sequenced material: peripheral blood mononuclear cells. This TCR came from a man aged 45-65 years in good health. Some clones in this sample may be carry-over from other donors' samples. The chain is built from TRBV11-2 and TRBJ1-2; D possibly corresponds to TRBD1 (6 bases). The CDR3 sequence: CASSLDLWGASNGYTF. The CDR3 bases are TGTGCCAGCAGCTTAGATCTATGGGGGGCGAGTAATGGCTACACCTTC.